The 9 T cell receptor beta chains below all came from one sample that was sequenced in a study of T cells in Graves' hyperthyroidism and ophthalmopathy. Amplified TCR beta CDR3 regions came from RNA transcripts. Initially, a first-round RT-PCR of the TCR CDR3 employed the HTBI primer set. From the multiplex PCR reads, TCRdb called clonotypes with MiXCR, one entry per CDR3 protein. Found here are 450,000 to 650,000 distinct CDR3 sequences, 17% of them singletons; the top ten hold roughly 15%. The sample comprised blood. The receptor source for this set is a woman in her late teens or twenties with Graves' ophthalmopathy.

Only a few counts were recorded for this clonotype. The chain recombines TRBV7-2 with TRBJ2-3; D remains ambiguous. Germline assignment: CDR1 SGHTA and CDR2 FQGNSA. Trimming removed 5 bases from V and 8 bases from J, with 14 bases in between. CDR3 size: 13 residues. CDR3 loop: CASSPDRVGTQYF. CDR3 sequence (DNA): TGTGCCAGCAGCCCCGACCGCGTTGGTACGCAGTATTTT.

This clonotype was detected many times. This CDR3 reads CASSPPEVPAEQYF. The CDR3 region has the DNA TGTGCCAGCTCACCACCAGAGGTTCCTGCCGAGCAGTACTTC. The chain carries TRBV18 and TRBJ2-7; D call uncertain. V was cut by 0 bases and J by 6 bases, with 12 bases left in between. This CDR3 has 14 amino acids. Germline assignment: CDR1 KGHSH and CDR2 LQKENI.

The sample holds a few counts of this clonotype. The chain carries TRBV9 and TRBJ1-6; 7 bases are a match to TRBD1. Germline assignment: CDR1 SGDLS and CDR2 YYNGEE. The V segment lost 3 bases and the J segment 6 bases; nucleotides outside the gene matches: 3. This CDR3 comprises 14 residues. CDR3 sequence: CASSGGTANSPLHF. CDR3 sequence (DNA): TGTGCCAGCAGCGGAGGGACAGCTAATTCACCCCTCCACTTT.

The V gene is TRBV28, the J gene TRBJ2-3; 8 positions agree with TRBD2. The CDR3 contains 14 residues. The germline gives CDR1 MDHEN, CDR2 SYDVKM. Germline trimming cut 6 bases from V and 1 base from J; bases unmatched to any gene: 3. CDR3 amino acids: CASRDSGGTDTQYF. In nucleotides, the CDR3 is TGTGCCAGCAGAGATAGCGGGGGCACAGATACGCAGTATTTT.

The rearrangement uses TRBV7-9 and TRBJ2-2; a weak D match, TRBD1 (6 bases). Germline CDR1 and CDR2: SEHNR and FQNEAQ (reference sequence). The CDR3 runs to 15 residues. Trimming pared 2 bases from V and 4 bases from J, leaving 11 bases between. The CDR3 DNA follows: TGTGCCAGCAGCTTATCTAGGGGGAGCACCGGGGAGCTGTTTTTT. Residues: CASSLSRGSTGELFF. Using reference TRBV7-9 and TRBJ2-2 for the parts outside the CDR3, the full variable domain is DTGVSQNPRHKITKRGQNVTFRCDPISEHNRLYWYRQTLGQGPEFLTYFQNEAQLEKSRLLSDRFSAERPKGSFSTLEIQRTEQGDSAMYLCASSLSRGSTGELFFGEGSRLTVL.

This clonotype was detected only a few times. The chain is built from TRBV6-1 and TRBJ1-5, with D perhaps TRBD1 (6 bases). Germline V gene data show CDR1 as MNHNS and CDR2 as SASEGT. The CDR3 runs 13 residues. Trimming took 5 bases from V and 6 from J, leaving 11 bases between them. CDR3 amino acids: CASSWGGAQPQHF. CDR3 in DNA: TGTGCCAGCAGTTGGGGGGGGGCTCAGCCCCAGCATTTT.

The chain employs TRBV5-5 and TRBJ1-3; D remains ambiguous. The CDR3 length is 15 residues. Trimming removed 0 bases at V and 4 bases at J, with 11 bases between. Germline V lookup: CDR1 SGHKS, CDR2 YYEKEE (reference sequence). CDR3 nucleotides: TGTGCCAGCAGCTTGGGAGAGCGGGGAGGAAACACCATATATTTT. This encodes CASSLGERGGNTIYF.

This clonotype was counted many times. V gene TRBV28 combines with J gene TRBJ1-5; D gene unclear. The CDR3 contains 15 residues. The V gene's germline CDR1 is MDHEN and CDR2 SYDVKM. Trimming removed 7 bases at V and 2 bases at J, with 15 bases between. CDR3 in DNA: TGTGCCAGCATCCCCATGCCGTCGGGCAATCAGCCCCAGCATTTT. It yields the protein CASIPMPSGNQPQHF.

This clonotype was recorded a few times. The rearrangement links TRBV18 to TRBJ1-5, with a weak D call TRBD1 (6 bases). Trimming took 5 bases from V and 6 from J, leaving 11 bases between them. Germline values: CDR1 KGHSH, CDR2 LQKENI. CDR3 length equals 13 residues. The CDR3 loop reads CASSGGGVQPQHF. The DNA for the CDR3 is TGTGCCAGCTCAGGGGGGGGCGTTCAGCCCCAGCATTTT.